This TCR beta chain emerged from a study of shared clonotypes between healthy human individuals. Study-wide findings and caveats: Relative to their counterparts shared across all four donors, non-shared clonotypes exhibited diminished generation probabilities. The low donor count limited represented genetic and exposure-history diversity.

The V and J ends lost 1 base and 7 bases respectively, with 16 bases between them. From germline, CDR1 is KGHSH and CDR2 LQKENI. The CDR3 covers 16 residues. Using immunoSEQ multiplex PCR, the repertoire was profiled, and TCRdb retains in-frame clones only, with some absent. The data show approximately 1.4 million clones, around 98% seen once. The donors were adults (healthy and HIV-negative) with no recent acute infections or vaccinations. As to this clone: Its target is not known.

The specimen was naive CD4+ T cells sorted from blood. Subset noted: CD45RA+ positively selected. V gene TRBV18 combines with J gene TRBJ1-4; a weak D match, TRBD1 (6 bases). This receptor was obtained from a man in his thirties or forties in good health. CDR3 sequence (DNA): TGTGCCAGCTCACCACTGGGAGGGGGTAATATTGAAAAACTGTTTTTT. The encoded protein is CASSPLGGGNIEKLFF. The variable domain in full, with the rest retrieved from reference TRBV18 and TRBJ1-4, is NAGVMQNPRHLVRRRGQEARLRCSPMKGHSHVYWYRQLPEEGLKFMVYLQKENIIDESGMPKERFSAEFPKEGPSILRIQQVVRGDSAAYFCASSPLGGGNIEKLFFGSGTQLSVL.